This TCR beta chain is drawn from a study of CD8+CD57+ T cells in acquired aplastic anemia. The wider study: Quantities of DNA derived from sorted CD4+ and CD8+ cells averaged about 3.2 ug. Study-wide results and caveats: No significant difference in CD8+ Simpson's diversity was found between patients and controls.

Profiling that covered TCR beta VDJ and CDR3 relied on genomic DNA as its template. From the reads, TCRdb called clonotypes with MiXCR, one entry per CDR3 protein. The sample carries 150,000 to 200,000 distinct CDR3 sequences, 48% recorded once. By flow cytometry, patients selected for sequencing had shown an expansion of CD8+CD57+ cells. All patients had severe acquired aplastic anemia. Therapy had not been given to patients before blood sampling. As concerns this clonotype: Its specificity is not known. A much larger clonotype is one base distant, so this may be a read error. Here the CDR3 omits its conserved ending phenylalanine or tryptophan, so a read error is the likely source.

Looked up from germline, CDR1 is SQVTM and CDR2 is ANQGSEA. The CDR3 sequence is 13 residues long. The specimen was sorted CD4+, CD8+, or CD8+CD57+ T cells (not recorded which) from PBMCs. This chain links TRBV29-1 with TRBJ2-3; the D call may be TRBD1 or TRBD2 (6 bases each). This receptor was taken from a human donor with aplastic anemia. Here the CDR3 DNA reads TGCGGCGTTCACGGGGGCCGAGGAGATACGCAGTATTCT. Translated: CGVHGGRGDTQYS.